This TCR beta chain was obtained from a study of blood T cell repertoires in COVID-19. Study information: Material from acute and convalescent COVID-19 was sourced from the United States, Italy and Spain. PBMCs, B-cell-depleted T cells, or T cells were the source of the cDNA or gDNA that made up the material.

Methods used by the authors: The assay estimated nucleated cells by amplifying reference gene primers. TCRdb's table, derived via immunoSEQ multiplex PCR, lists solely in-frame clones and lacks some. That table supplies the V and J calls and clone size; D and trimming were determined from the DNA. Of about 150,000 clones listed, about 79% are singletons. The TCR sequence derives from a woman of 80 years or more with acute or convalescent COVID-19. Sequenced material: peripheral blood.

The CDR3 sequence is CASSQGQVSYEQYF. In nucleotides, the CDR3 is TGTGCCAGCAGCCAAGGACAGGTCTCCTACGAGCAGTACTTC. This chain uses TRBV7-9 with TRBJ2-7; 7 positions agree with TRBD1. The germline gives CDR1 SEHNR, CDR2 FQNEAQ (reference sequence). The CDR3 has 14 residues. Trimming removed 5 bases from V and 0 bases from J; junction bases left unmatched: 4.